The rows below give T cell receptor beta chains drawn from one sample of a study of control samples from healthy donors and cancer patients. The method was immunoSEQ multiplex PCR; TCRdb's version includes in-frame clones alone and lacks a portion of them. The data contain more than 45,000 clones, 93% of them singletons. Specimen: PBMCs. These receptors were collected from a woman in her forties or fifties with head and neck cancer. Both conserved end residues are part of each CDR3. D genes are given only for firm matches. The size field is filled for only some rows; it gives once, few, many or a size class.

D,J,size,V,CDR3,DNA
NA,TRBJ1-1,NA,TRBV18,CASSPPERTEAFF,TGTGCCAGCTCACCACCGGAGCGGACTGAAGCTTTCTTT
NA,TRBJ2-7,NA,TRBV5-6,CASSRRQFSYEQYF,TGTGCCAGCAGCCGGAGACAGTTTTCCTACGAGCAGTACTTC
NA,TRBJ2-3,NA,TRBV7-2,CASSFRQTTDTQYF,TGTGCCAGCAGCTTCCGACAGACCACAGATACGCAGTATTTT
NA,TRBJ1-2,NA,TRBV6-5,CALQGSNYGYTF,TGTGCCCTTCAGGGCTCAAACTATGGCTACACCTTC
NA,TRBJ1-6,NA,TRBV7-9,CASSLKTNPMANSPLHF,TGTGCCAGCAGCTTAAAGACCAACCCTATGGCGAATTCACCCCTCCACTTT
TRBD1,TRBJ1-1,NA,TRBV5-8,CASSRTGQGNTEAFF,TGTGCCAGCAGCCGGACGGGACAGGGCAACACTGAAGCTTTCTTT
TRBD1,TRBJ2-3,NA,TRBV7-2,CASSPRQGFSTDTQYF,TGTGCCAGCAGCCCTCGACAGGGGTTCAGCACAGATACGCAGTATTTT
NA,TRBJ1-1,NA,TRBV6-6,CASSYAGAYDTEAFF,TGTGCCAGCAGTTACGCGGGGGCCTATGACACTGAAGCTTTCTTT
NA,TRBJ2-5,few,TRBV18,CASSNSLDETQYF,TGTGCCAGCTCAAACAGCCTGGACGAGACCCAGTACTTC
NA,TRBJ1-1,NA,TRBV3-1/TRBV3-2,CASSLQPGRRPEAFF,TGTGCCAGCAGCCTCCAACCGGGACGGAGACCTGAAGCTTTCTTT
TRBD1,TRBJ2-7,NA,TRBV7-2,CASSSRTGKGYEQYF,TGTGCCAGCAGCTCGAGGACAGGGAAAGGCTACGAGCAGTACTTC
NA,TRBJ2-2,NA,TRBV30,CAWSRLVNTGELFF,TGTGCCTGGAGTCGGCTTGTGAACACCGGGGAGCTGTTTTTT
TRBD2,TRBJ2-7,NA,TRBV28,CASSFKGRLADSYEQYF,TGTGCCAGCAGTTTTAAGGGTAGGCTAGCGGACTCCTACGAGCAGTACTTC
NA,TRBJ2-7,NA,TRBV28,CASRGRPRSYEQYF,TGTGCCAGCAGGGGACGGCCACGCTCCTACGAGCAGTACTTC
TRBD1,TRBJ1-6,NA,TRBV9,CASSPTGERNSPLHF,TGTGCCAGCAGCCCGACAGGGGAAAGGAATTCACCCCTCCACTTT
TRBD2,TRBJ2-3,NA,TRBV29-1,CSGAGGIADTQYF,TGCAGCGGAGCGGGGGGGATCGCAGATACGCAGTATTTT
NA,TRBJ2-7,NA,TRBV27,CASSSGTLSYEQYF,TGTGCCAGCAGTTCCGGGACTCTATCCTACGAGCAGTACTTC
NA,TRBJ1-2,NA,TRBV2,CASRAGTYYGYTF,TGTGCCAGCAGGGCCGGGACCTACTATGGCTACACCTTC
NA,TRBJ1-6,NA,TRBV7-2,CASSRQIFAGDSPLHF,TGTGCCAGCAGCCGCCAGATATTTGCAGGAGATTCACCCCTCCACTTT
TRBD2,TRBJ2-5,NA,TRBV4-1,CASSQVLAGQETQYF,TGCGCCAGCAGCCAAGTCCTAGCGGGCCAAGAGACCCAGTACTTC
NA,TRBJ2-1,NA,TRBV6-2/TRBV6-3,CASTPGIDRYNEQFF,TGTGCCAGCACCCCGGGGATAGACCGTTACAATGAGCAGTTCTTC
TRBD1,TRBJ2-3,NA,TRBV5-5,CASTDRGQSTDTQYF,TGTGCCAGCACCGACAGGGGGCAAAGCACAGATACGCAGTATTTT
NA,TRBJ2-3,NA,TRBV20-1,CSARGGDTQYF,TGCAGTGCTAGAGGAGGCGATACGCAGTATTTT
TRBD1,TRBJ1-1,NA,TRBV18,CASSRTIQGEDTEAFF,TGTGCCAGCTCACGAACGATACAGGGGGAGGACACTGAAGCTTTCTTT
NA,TRBJ2-3,NA,TRBV29-1,CSVAMGVTQYF,TGCAGCGTTGCTATGGGGGTTACGCAGTATTTT
TRBD2,TRBJ2-1,NA,TRBV7-2,CASSFSAGGPNEQFF,TGTGCCAGCAGCTTTTCGGCGGGAGGGCCAAATGAGCAGTTCTTC
TRBD1,TRBJ1-5,NA,TRBV19,CASSTRQGTQPQHF,TGTGCCAGTAGTACCCGACAGGGGACACAGCCCCAGCATTTT
NA,TRBJ2-2,NA,TRBV6-2/TRBV6-3,CASSYPDRAVAGELFF,TGTGCCAGCAGTTACCCGGACAGAGCGGTCGCCGGGGAGCTGTTTTTT
TRBD1,TRBJ1-1,once,TRBV4-1,CASSQPRGLSFF,TGCGCCAGCAGCCAGCCCAGGGGGCTGTCTTTCTTT
NA,TRBJ1-6,NA,TRBV7-9,CASRVDSPKGPLHF,TGTGCCAGCAGGGTAGACAGCCCCAAGGGGCCCCTCCACTTT
NA,TRBJ2-1,NA,TRBV6-2/TRBV6-3,CASSYPTRPTGSYNEQFF,TGTGCCAGCAGTTACCCGACCCGACCAACAGGGTCCTACAATGAGCAGTTCTTC
TRBD2,TRBJ2-2,NA,TRBV2,CASSLTSGGKTGELFF,TGTGCCAGCAGCCTTACTAGCGGGGGGAAGACCGGGGAGCTGTTTTTT
NA,TRBJ2-2,NA,TRBV10-2,CASSARNTGELFF,TGCGCCAGCAGTGCCAGGAACACCGGGGAGCTGTTTTTT
TRBD1,TRBJ2-7,NA,TRBV10-2,CASSRGQGAGEQYF,TGCGCCAGCAGTAGGGGACAGGGGGCGGGTGAGCAGTACTTC
NA,TRBJ1-1,NA,TRBV20-1,CSHSRGEEAFF,TGCAGTCACTCGCGTGGCGAAGAAGCTTTCTTT
TRBD2,TRBJ2-7,NA,TRBV10-3,CAIRRTSGSREQYF,TGTGCCATCAGGAGGACTAGCGGGAGTCGAGAGCAGTACTTC
TRBD2,TRBJ2-7,NA,TRBV15,CATSRASGSLGEQYF,TGTGCCACCAGCAGGGCTAGCGGGAGCTTGGGAGAGCAGTACTTC
TRBD2,TRBJ2-7,NA,TRBV15,CATSTERGYTYEQYF,TGTGCCACCAGCACCGAGCGGGGCTACACCTACGAGCAGTACTTC
NA,TRBJ2-7,NA,TRBV11-2,CASSYDRGSEQYF,TGTGCCAGCAGCTATGATAGGGGATCCGAGCAGTACTTC
NA,TRBJ2-7,NA,TRBV2,CASSSQTVSYEQYF,TGTGCCAGCAGTTCCCAAACAGTGAGCTACGAGCAGTACTTC
NA,TRBJ2-7,NA,TRBV2,CASSDWQASYEQYF,TGTGCCAGCAGTGACTGGCAGGCCTCCTACGAGCAGTACTTC
TRBD1,TRBJ2-1,NA,TRBV29-1,CSVRNTQGANEQFF,TGCAGCGTCCGCAACACACAGGGGGCCAATGAGCAGTTCTTC